A selection of T cell receptor delta chains follows, all from one sample in a study of gamma-delta T cells after stem cell transplantation. TCRdb reprocessed the RT-PCR reads through CATT. This table has under 3,000 delta-chain clones, approximately 3% appearing once. The sample was gamma-delta T cells. The receptors were gathered from a human donor. It is not recorded whose cells these are; they may come from a transplant donor. CDR3s include the opening cysteine and the closing phenylalanine or tryptophan. The order of the fields is CDR3 protein, V gene, J gene.

CACDPILGDSSSRDTRQMFF,TRDV2,TRDJ3
CACDSLLGGGLYTDKLIF,TRDV2,TRDJ1
CACDGIRLGDHLTDKLIF,TRDV2,TRDJ1
CACDTLLGDTRITDKLIF,TRDV2,TRDJ1
CALGERTPYFLFKEIGWGTSPYTDKLIF,TRDV1,TRDJ1
CACDTVPSGGPPRYTDKLIF,TRDV2,TRDJ1
CACDTVGDRTDKLIF,TRDV2,TRDJ1
CACDTVRGIDYTDKLIF,TRDV2,TRDJ1
CACDTVLGDTPPDKLIF,TRDV2,TRDJ1
CACDTAQILGDKKLIF,TRDV2,TRDJ1
CALGERTRYPSLLGFDVLGDTRGMYTDKLIF,TRDV1,TRDJ1
CACDTVDLGDTDKLIF,TRDV2,TRDJ1
CACDTASTGGTEYTDKLIF,TRDV2,TRDJ1
CALGKTTLPWGIPHTDKLIF,TRDV1,TRDJ1
CACDLLGDSDRYTDKLIF,TRDV2,TRDJ1
CACNPLTGGDTDKLIF,TRDV2,TRDJ1
CALGETEIRRPYTDKLIF,TRDV1,TRDJ1
CALGELLAGGSFTDKLIF,TRDV1,TRDJ1
CALGELVDLTAFLPSGKLGGTDKLIF,TRDV1,TRDJ1
CACDSILGDTRRYSAGDKLIF,TRDV2,TRDJ1
CACSFLFSDPMGDKSNTDKLIF,TRDV2,TRDJ1
CACDNVLGELDHNISWDTRQMFF,TRDV2,TRDJ3
CACDEVGDTEPDYTDKLIF,TRDV2,TRDJ1
CACEAMGDTLRSSTDKLIF,TRDV2,TRDJ1
CACDRVGSSTDKLIF,TRDV2,TRDJ1
CACDQLLGETDKLIF,TRDV2,TRDJ1
CACDTVRGTDKLIF,TRDV2,TRDJ1
CALGEILPAGALTVCALIF,TRDV1,TRDJ1